Listed below are T cell receptor beta chains from one sample, sequenced in a study of T cells expressing NK-cell markers. TCRdb reanalyzed the 5' RACE reads, giving one entry per CDR3 protein sequence and no DNA. The specimen's table records under 600,000 distinct CDR3 sequences. Sequenced sample: blood T cells: a sorted CD56 or NKG2C T cell subset, CD4+ or CD8+ T cells, or bulk PBMC T cells (not recorded which). The source is a woman aged 50 to 65 in good health. Both conserved end residues are part of each CDR3.

cdr3_aa	j_call	v_call
CASSYSSGGTTEAFF	TRBJ1-1	TRBV6-5
CASRSGSPSEEQYF	TRBJ2-7	TRBV5-1
CASSIPGQETQYF	TRBJ2-5	TRBV11-3
CASSLLRLGTSGGGDNEQFF	TRBJ2-1	TRBV27
CSHTTPGAEQFF	TRBJ2-1	TRBV29-1
CASAGRSGASGANVLTF	TRBJ2-6	TRBV12-3/TRBV12-4
CASSQTSGSDEQFF	TRBJ2-1	TRBV19
CATSDGWTGGVTDTQYF	TRBJ2-3	TRBV24-1
CASSYKPSGNTIYF	TRBJ1-3	TRBV6-5
CAISGQVSNYGYTF	TRBJ1-2	TRBV10-3
CASTPRAPDEYNEQFF	TRBJ2-1	TRBV7-2